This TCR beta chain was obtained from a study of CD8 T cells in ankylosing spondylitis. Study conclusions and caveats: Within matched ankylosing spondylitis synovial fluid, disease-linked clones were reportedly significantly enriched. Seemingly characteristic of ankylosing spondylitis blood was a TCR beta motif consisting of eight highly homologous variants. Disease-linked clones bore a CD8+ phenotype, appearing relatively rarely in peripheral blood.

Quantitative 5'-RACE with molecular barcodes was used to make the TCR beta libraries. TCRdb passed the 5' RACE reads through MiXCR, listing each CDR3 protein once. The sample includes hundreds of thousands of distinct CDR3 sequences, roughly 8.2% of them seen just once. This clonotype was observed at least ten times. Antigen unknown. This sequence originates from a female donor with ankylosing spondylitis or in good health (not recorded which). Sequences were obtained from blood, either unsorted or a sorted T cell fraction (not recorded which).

CDR3 DNA: TGTGCCAGCAGCCCGATGGAGTTAAGAGGGGGCACTGAAGCTTTCTTT. Its translation: CASSPMELRGGTEAFF. The rearrangement links TRBV7-8 to TRBJ1-1, with a weak D call TRBD1 (6 bases). Looked up from germline, CDR1 is SGHVS and CDR2 is FQNEAQ. Trimming cost V 5 bases and J 4 bases, with 20 bases left between them. The CDR3 totals 16 residues.